This T cell receptor beta chain appears in the sequencing data of a study of T cell repertoires in cytomegalovirus infection. V lost 10 bases and J lost 4, with 14 bases in between. This CDR3 has 12 amino acids. The germline V gene encodes CDR1 LNHDA and CDR2 SQIVND (reference sequence). Via MiXCR, TCRdb re-called the reads, giving one row per CDR3 protein. In the table there are approximately 30,000 distinct CDR3 sequences, under 20% of which are singletons. Details on this clonotype: Its antigen is undetermined.

This TCR was sampled from a human donor in good health (CMV status not recorded). Some clones in this sample may be carry-over from other donors' samples. The J gene is TRBJ2-7, the V gene TRBV19, with a weak D call TRBD1 (6 bases). The material sequenced was CD8+ T cells from cultured PBMCs, taken from culture after CMV antigen stimulation. The CDR3, as DNA: TGTGCCACGCAGGGGTATGGGTACGAGCAGTACTTC. Translated: CATQGYGYEQYF.